These 25 T cell receptor beta chains were sequenced from one sample in a study of tumor-infiltrating lymphocytes in primary liver carcinoma. The study extracted blood RNA from unsorted whole blood and also extracted germline DNA. A constant-region primer served to make TCR beta cDNA from roughly 480 ng total RNA. Slightly modified ARM-PCR, run as three nested multiplex PCR rounds, produced the TCR beta libraries. Two initial PCR rounds of roughly 10 cycles each paired TRBV1-TRBV30 forward primers with a C-beta reverse primer. From the multiplex PCR reads, TCRdb called clonotypes with MiXCR, one entry per CDR3 protein. The sample shows about 200,000 distinct CDR3 sequences, almost 65% of them seen only once. The sample consisted of peripheral blood. Receptor source: a woman aged 55-70 years with primary liver carcinoma and hepatitis B virus infection.

This clonotype was observed at least ten times. The chain links TRBV6-2 or TRBV6-3 to TRBJ2-1; D is uncertain. The V and J ends lost 2 bases and 5 bases respectively, with 1 base between them. The CDR3 totals 11 residues. The germline V gene has CDR1 MNHEY and CDR2 SVGEGT. The CDR3, as DNA: TGTGCCAGCAGTTACGACAATGAGCAGTTCTTC. Protein product: CASSYDNEQFF.

To note about this clonotype: It may be a read error: a sequence one base away is much more abundant. This chain links TRBV7-8 with TRBJ2-5; TRBD2 agrees at 10 bases. The CDR3 loop spans 15 amino acids. V dropped 5 bases and J dropped 5; count of bases not matched to a gene: 8. Germline V CDR1 and CDR2: SGHVS, FQNEAQ. The CDR3 nucleotides are TGTGCCAGCAGCCACTCTAGCGGGAGATGGGAGACCCAGTACTTC. It specifies CASSHSSGRWETQYF.

This clonotype was detected a few times. A read error may account for a junction end that differs from germline. The chain carries TRBV6-2 or TRBV6-3 and TRBJ2-5, with 11 bases identical to TRBD2. Germline lookup yields CDR1 MNHEY and CDR2 SVGEGT. CDR3 size: 15 residues. This chain's CDR3 is CARSSGLAVQETQYF. CDR3 nucleotide sequence: TGTGCCAGGAGTTCGGGACTAGCGGTCCAAGAGACCCAGTACTTC.

This clonotype was found a few times. A read error is possible here, since a much larger clone lies one base away. The gene calls are TRBV11-2 and TRBJ1-5, with D tentatively TRBD1 (6 bases). Germline V gene lookup returns CDR1 SGHAT and CDR2 FQNNGV. This CDR3 has 14 amino acids. CDR3 coding DNA: TGTACCAGCAGCTACGGACAGAACAATCAGCCCCAGCATTTT. This encodes CTSSYGQNNQPQHF.

In the case of this clonotype: This clone may be a read error of a much larger clone one base away. The chain couples TRBV13 to TRBJ2-2, with 7 positions matching TRBD2. This CDR3 contains 16 residues. V lost 7 bases, J lost 4 bases, and 12 bases stayed unmatched. Germline lookup yields CDR1 PRHDT and CDR2 FYEKMQ (reference sequence). In nucleotides, the CDR3 is TGTGCCAGCACCAGCAGCGGGGCTGCTGGCACCGGGGAGCTGTTTTTT. This gives the protein CASTSSGAAGTGELFF.

Comments on this clonotype: A read error may produce the germline difference seen at one junction end. The J gene is TRBJ2-1, the V gene TRBV6-5, with 7 bases lining up with TRBD2. Germline lookup yields CDR1 MNHEY and CDR2 SVGAGI. This CDR3 comprises 15 residues. Here the CDR3 DNA reads TGTGCCTGCAGTCATCGCGGGAGCTCCTACAACGAGCAGTTCTTC. This sequence encodes CACSHRGSSYNEQFF.

The chain combines TRBV6-5 with TRBJ2-3; D is perhaps TRBD1 or TRBD2 (5 bases each). With 7 bases removed from V and 6 bases from J, the gap between germline ends came to 14 bases. The CDR3 is 13 amino acids. CDR1 MNHEY and CDR2 SVGAGI come from the germline V gene. The CDR3 DNA follows: TGTGCCAGCATAGGCGAGGGGCTTGATACGCAGTATTTT. Its protein product is CASIGEGLDTQYF.

Concerning this clonotype itself: At one end, the junction sequence differs from germline, possibly due to a read error. The chain couples TRBV6-5 to TRBJ1-6; TRBD1 aligns across 7 bases. The CDR3 is made up of 17 amino acids. From germline, CDR1 is MNHEY and CDR2 SVGAGI. The CDR3 region has the DNA TGTGCCAGCAGTTACTCGAGGAGGCGACAGGGAAATTCACCCCACCACTTT. Translation gives CASSYSRRRQGNSPHHF.

This clonotype was detected ten times or more. V usage is TRBV5-5 and J usage is TRBJ2-4; TRBD2 is a possible D gene (6 bases). Between the trimmed V and J ends, which lost 0 bases and 0 bases, there was a span of 22 bases. The CDR3 covers 20 residues. CDR1 SGHKS and CDR2 YYEKEE come from the germline V gene (reference sequence). In DNA, the CDR3 is TGTGCCAGCAGCTTGGAGTTCGGGAGCATAAGGACGCTAGCCAAAAACATTCAGTACTTC. Its translation is CASSLEFGSIRTLAKNIQYF.

As concerns this clonotype: This may come from a read error, since a much larger clone is one base off. The chain employs TRBV6-2 or TRBV6-3 and TRBJ2-7, with D possibly TRBD2 on 6 matching bases. This CDR3 contains 15 residues. Per germline, CDR1 MNHEY and CDR2 SVGEGT. Here the CDR3 DNA reads TGTGTCAGCAGTCAGGAGGGGTTATCCACCTACGAGCAGTACTTC. Protein: CVSSQEGLSTYEQYF.

The chain joins TRBV12-3 or TRBV12-4 to TRBJ2-7, with a weak D call TRBD1 (6 bases). V was cut by 1 base and J by 7 bases, with 11 bases left in between. This CDR3 contains 13 residues. CDR3 DNA: TGTGCCAGCAGTTTAGAGGGGGTATGGGAGCAGTACTTC. The encoded protein is CASSLEGVWEQYF.

This clonotype was seen many times. This chain joins TRBV4-2 and TRBJ1-2; D might be TRBD1 (5 bases). V was clipped by 4 bases and J by 3 bases, with 12 bases between them. This CDR3 region has 14 residues. In germline, CDR1 is LGHNA, CDR2 YNFKEQ. For the CDR3, the DNA is TGTGCCAGCAGCCGACCGGGCAGGGACTATGGCTACACCTTC. Its protein product is CASSRPGRDYGYTF.

This clonotype was detected many times. The DNA for the CDR3 is TGCAGCGTAACCGGGACTAGCGGTTCTACTAGGTACGAGCAGTACTTC. Encoded protein: CSVTGTSGSTRYEQYF. This sequence joins TRBV29-1 and TRBJ2-7, with 11 positions matching TRBD2. The CDR3 has 16 residues. Germline-derived CDR1 and CDR2 are SQVTM and ANQGSEA. V trimming: 6 bases; J trimming: 4 bases; junction bases outside the gene matches: 14.

This clonotype was seen a handful of times. A much larger clone is a single base away; this may be a read error. The rearrangement links TRBV11-3 to TRBJ2-1, with a tentative D call TRBD1 (5 bases). This CDR3 region has 17 residues. In germline, CDR1 is SGHNT, CDR2 YENEEA. The CDR3, as DNA: TGTGTCGGCAGCCCGGAAACTGGGCGGACAAGCTACAATGAGCAGTTCTTC. Translation gives CVGSPETGRTSYNEQFF.

Regarding this clonotype: A much larger clone differs by one base, so this may be a read error. The CDR3 DNA is TGTACCAGCAGTGCCTCTCGTTACAGGGGATACGAGCAGTACTTC. Translation gives CTSSASRYRGYEQYF. This sequence joins TRBV6-1 and TRBJ2-7, with 7 bases fitting TRBD1. The CDR3 is made up of 15 amino acids. Per germline, CDR1 MNHNS and CDR2 SASEGT.

On this clonotype: The limits of the CDR3 on the DNA are not certain, so only TCRdb's listed CDR3 is given. The chain uses TRBV28 and TRBJ2-1; the table's D call, TRBD2, has no DNA check behind it. From germline, CDR1 is MDHEN and CDR2 SYDVKM. The CDR3 is made up of 21 amino acids, end residues included. The CDR3 region is CASSHPGVAGGSRFRNNEQLF.

Within the sample, this clonotype is medium-sized. V gene TRBV11-2 combines with J gene TRBJ2-3; TRBD2 matches at 11 bases. This CDR3 comprises 16 residues. J was trimmed by 2 bases and V by 5 bases; bases with no gene match: 6. From germline, CDR1 is SGHAT and CDR2 FQNNGV. Written as DNA, the CDR3 is TGTGCCAGCAGCAAGACTAGCGGGGACACCACAGATACGCAGTATTTT. It specifies CASSKTSGDTTDTQYF.

The rearrangement links TRBV10-2 to TRBJ2-5; 7 bases fit TRBD1. The V and J ends lost 7 bases and 2 bases, in that order; junction bases with no gene match: 10. CDR1 WSHSY and CDR2 SAAADI come from the germline V gene. This CDR3 is built from 15 residues. The CDR3 region has the DNA TGCGCCAGCACCGCCCTTCTGACAGGGCAAGAGACCCAGTACTTC. Its translation is CASTALLTGQETQYF.

Comment on this clonotype: One base away lies a much larger clone, so this may be a sequencing read error. J is TRBJ2-1 and V is TRBV4-2; 7 nucleotides agree with TRBD1. This CDR3 comprises 16 residues. Germline V gene sequence: CDR1 LGHNA, CDR2 YNFKEQ. The J segment lost 2 bases and the V segment lost 1 base, leaving 5 bases of the junction unmatched. CDR3 sequence (DNA): TGTGCCAGCAGCCAAGTCCGGGACAGTACCTACAATGAGCAGTTCTTC. Protein product: CASSQVRDSTYNEQFF.

This chain joins TRBV29-1 and TRBJ1-1; TRBD1 matches at 7 bases. The CDR3 runs to 13 residues. Germline CDR1 is SQVTM and CDR2 is ANQGSEA. CDR3 DNA: TGCGGCGCCCCACAGGGGATGGACACTGAAGCTTTCTTT. It codes for CGAPQGMDTEAFF.

In this sample, this clonotype turned up many times. V is TRBV4-1 and J is TRBJ1-2, with 9 nucleotides matching TRBD1. Germline loops: CDR1 MGHRA, CDR2 YSYEKL. V lost 0 bases and J lost 8; bases outside the gene matches: 7. This CDR3 has 15 amino acids. For the CDR3, the DNA is TGCGCCAGCAGCCAAGATCCCACAGGGGGCAGGGGCTACACCTTC. This codes for CASSQDPTGGRGYTF.

Notes on this clonotype: This sequence may be a read error, since a much larger clone differs from it by one base. The chain recombines TRBV6-5 with TRBJ2-7, with 14 nucleotides matching TRBD2. CDR1 and CDR2 (germline): MNHEY, SVGAGI. The CDR3 has 14 amino acids. V lost 11 bases to trimming and J lost 3 bases; unmatched junction nucleotides: 6. The CDR3 sequence is CAGGGLAGVYEQYF. The CDR3 DNA reads TGTGCCGGCGGGGGACTAGCGGGGGTCTACGAGCAGTACTTC.

In regard to this clonotype: One end of the junction varies from germline; a read error may be responsible. The chain joins TRBV11-3 to TRBJ2-1, with D perhaps assigned TRBD1 or TRBD2 (5 bases each). The CDR3 has 15 amino acids. The V gene's germline CDR1 is SGHNT and CDR2 YENEEA. The CDR3 loop is CAGSLAAAAQGEQFF. CDR3 sequence (DNA): TGTGCCGGCAGCTTGGCAGCGGCTGCCCAGGGTGAGCAATTCTTC.

To note about this clonotype: A much larger clone is a single base away; this may be a read error. The CDR3 end shows no conserved phenylalanine or tryptophan, and so a read error is likely. The CDR3 here is CASSYPTGEGMNTEAFL. The CDR3 DNA follows: TGTGCCAGCAGTTACCCGACTGGGGAGGGGATGAACACTGAAGCTTTCCTT. V gene TRBV6-2 or TRBV6-3 combines with J gene TRBJ1-1, with D maybe TRBD1 (5 bases). The CDR3 contains 17 residues. Germline assignment: CDR1 MNHEY and CDR2 SVGEGT. V lost 2 bases and J lost 0, with 16 bases in between.

In regard to this clonotype: The missing conserved phenylalanine or tryptophan at the end of this CDR3 makes a read error likely. Because the CDR3's place on the DNA is in doubt, the DNA is left out and the CDR3 is given as listed by TCRdb. J is TRBJ2-1 and V is TRBV11-2; the table's D call, TRBD1, has no DNA check behind it. The CDR3 is 15 amino acids long, termini counted. CDR1 is SGHAT, CDR2 FQNNGV, per germline. CDR3: CASSPGTGSYNEQSS.